Presented here are 14 T cell receptor beta chains from one specimen sequenced in a study of T-cell memory formation after mild COVID-19. From the 5' RACE reads, TCRdb called clonotypes with MiXCR, one entry per CDR3 protein. The table records 450,000 to 650,000 distinct CDR3 sequences, about a fifth of them present only once. Sequencing was carried out using PBMCs or a T cell subset sorted from them (not recorded which). The origin of the receptors is an adult woman who had mild COVID-19 (a few samples of this study predate the infection). Cell type and time point are not known.

This clonotype has only a few counts. The chain has TRBV12-3 or TRBV12-4 and TRBJ2-1, with 13 positions matching TRBD2. The V and J ends lost 5 bases and 7 bases, in that order; junction bases with no gene match: 8. The length of the CDR3 is 16 residues. CDR3 sequence reads: CASSPGLAGVSNEQFF. The CDR3 nucleotides read TGTGCCAGCAGTCCCGGACTAGCGGGAGTAAGTAATGAGCAGTTCTTC.

This clonotype was counted a few times. The rearrangement links TRBV4-2 to TRBJ1-1; D gene ambiguous. Germline V gene sequence: CDR1 LGHNA, CDR2 YNFKEQ. CDR3 length equals 16 residues. The V gene lost 5 bases and the J gene lost 4 bases, with 20 bases spanning the gap. CDR3 region: CASSFRIRTGPTEAFF. The CDR3 region has the DNA TGTGCCAGCAGCTTCCGAATTCGGACCGGGCCCACTGAAGCTTTCTTT.

This rearrangement joins TRBV7-9 to TRBJ2-3; weak D call: TRBD2 (5 bases). Trimming left V 6 bases short and J 1 base short, with 14 bases between. Germline V gene lookup returns CDR1 SEHNR and CDR2 FQNEAQ (reference sequence). The CDR3 spans 15 residues. Here the CDR3 reads CASRRGPRGTDTQYF. DNA of the CDR3: TGTGCCAGCAGAAGAGGGCCGCGGGGCACAGATACGCAGTATTTT.

In this sample, this clonotype turned up a few times. The chain carries TRBV30 and TRBJ2-5; D might be TRBD2 (6 bases). Deletions cut 4 bases from V and 2 bases from J, with 17 bases between. This CDR3 has 15 residues. Per the germline V gene, CDR1 is GTSNPN and CDR2 is SVGIG (reference sequence). The CDR3 DNA follows: TGTGCCTGGACCATGTGGTTGGGGGGACAAGAGACCCAGTACTTC. Translated, it gives CAWTMWLGGQETQYF.

This clonotype was observed a handful of times. The chain joins TRBV12-3 or TRBV12-4 to TRBJ2-3; D call uncertain. V lost 7 bases and J 3 bases, leaving 11 bases between the germline ends. The CDR3 has 13 amino acids. The chain's CDR3 is CASNLFATDTQYF. The CDR3 region has the DNA TGTGCCAGCAACCTCTTTGCGACAGATACGCAGTATTTT.

The J gene is TRBJ2-7, the V gene TRBV6-8; D possibly corresponds to TRBD1 (6 bases). Germline-derived CDR1 and CDR2 are MNHGY and SAAAGT. Trimming shortened V by 9 bases and J by 3 bases, and 27 bases separated the two germline ends. The CDR3 totals 17 residues. The DNA for the CDR3 is TGTGCCAGGGGTCAGCGACGAATCGACAGGTCATACTACGAGCAGTACTTC. Protein product: CARGQRRIDRSYYEQYF.

This clonotype was observed a few times. V is TRBV24-1 and J is TRBJ2-2; 13 bases map to TRBD2. V trimming: 4 bases; J trimming: 6 bases; junction bases outside the gene matches: 4. From germline, CDR1 is KGHDR and CDR2 SFDVKD. This CDR3 contains 16 residues. The CDR3 bases are TGTGCCACCAGTGACTGGACTAGCGGGAGCTCCGGGGAGCTGTTTTTT. This gives the protein CATSDWTSGSSGELFF.

The chain combines TRBV30 with TRBJ2-7, with D perhaps TRBD1 (5 bases). Germline V CDR1 and CDR2: GTSNPN, SVGIG (reference sequence). The CDR3 totals 13 residues. Trimming removed 5 bases from V and 3 bases from J, with 14 bases in between. CDR3 sequence (DNA): TGTGCCTGGGGTAAACTTCAGGGCTACGAGCAGTACTTC. It codes for CAWGKLQGYEQYF.

The chain recombines TRBV20-1 with TRBJ2-4; 12 bases match TRBD1. The CDR3 loop spans 15 amino acids. In germline, CDR1 is DFQATT, CDR2 SNEGSKA (reference sequence). The junction had 12 bases not matched to a gene; V was cut back by 6 bases and J by 9 bases. For the CDR3, the DNA is TGCAGTGCCACACTGGGGACAGGGGGCTCGGGCATTCAGTACTTC. As protein: CSATLGTGGSGIQYF.

This clonotype was observed a few times. The chain is built from TRBV5-1 and TRBJ1-3; a weak D match, TRBD1 (5 bases). There are 15 residues in the CDR3. CDR1 is SGHRS, CDR2 YFSETQ, per germline. Trimming removed 0 bases from V and 2 bases from J, with 9 bases in between. Here the CDR3 reads CASSLAMGAGNTIYF. DNA of the CDR3: TGCGCCAGCAGCTTGGCCATGGGGGCTGGAAACACCATATATTTT.

This clonotype was recorded a few times. The chain employs TRBV5-1 and TRBJ1-1, with a weak D call TRBD1 (5 bases). Germline V gives CDR1 SGHRS, CDR2 YFSETQ. The length of the CDR3 is 15 residues. The V end was cut by 1 base, the J end by 0 bases, with 10 bases between. The DNA of the CDR3 is TGCGCCAGCAGCTTGACGACAGACATGAACACTGAAGCTTTCTTT. Protein: CASSLTTDMNTEAFF.

The chain joins TRBV24-1 to TRBJ2-1, with 9 positions matching TRBD2. The CDR3 spans 17 residues. V was clipped by 3 bases and J by 6 bases; unmatched bases: 11. Per germline, CDR1 KGHDR and CDR2 SFDVKD. The CDR3 sequence is CATSDTRGSGSSNEQFF. The DNA of the CDR3 is TGTGCCACCAGTGATACCCGAGGTAGCGGGAGTAGCAATGAGCAGTTCTTC.

This clonotype was counted a few times. The chain has TRBV20-1 and TRBJ2-7; the D gene is possibly TRBD1 (6 bases). Germline CDR1 DFQATT, CDR2 SNEGSKA (reference sequence). CDR3 size: 12 residues. Trimming removed 6 bases from V and 5 bases from J, with 14 bases in between. The CDR3, as DNA: TGCAGTGCCCGATCTGGGGGCCACGAGCAGTACTTC. Translated, it gives CSARSGGHEQYF.

The chain recombines TRBV18 with TRBJ1-2; no clear D gene. V was shortened by 3 bases and J by 7 bases, with 21 bases between the two germline ends. The CDR3 covers 16 residues. Per germline, CDR1 KGHSH and CDR2 LQKENI. The CDR3 sequence: CASSPGRSNPVRGYTF. The CDR3 DNA is TGTGCCAGCTCACCCGGCCGATCCAACCCGGTTCGTGGCTACACCTTC.